This T cell receptor beta chain is drawn from a study of blood T cell repertoires in COVID-19. Study-level information: Sources were T cells, B-cell-depleted T cells, or PBMCs; the material itself was cDNA or gDNA.

This CDR3 has 15 residues. V lost 3 bases to trimming and J lost 2 bases, with 10 bases between them. From germline, CDR1 is SNHLY and CDR2 FYNNEI. This clone has only one observation. The data were produced by immunoSEQ multiplex PCR, yet TCRdb's version contains in-frame clones alone and is incomplete. This sample has fewer than 35,000 clones, with approximately 91% found just once. The sequence derives from a man between 65 and 79 years old with active COVID-19. V usage is TRBV2 and J usage is TRBJ2-2, with TRBD2 as a possible D gene (5 bases). The sequenced material came from peripheral blood. The CDR3, as DNA: TGTGCCAGCAGTGAGCGGGCAGCCAACACCGGGGAGCTGTTTTTT. Residues: CASSERAANTGELFF. Together with reference TRBV2 and TRBJ2-2, the CDR3 gives the full variable domain: EPEVTQTPSHQVTQMGQEVILRCVPISNHLYFYWYRQILGQKVEFLVSFYNNEISEKSEIFDDQFSVERPDGSNFTLKIRSTKLEDSAMYFCASSERAANTGELFFGEGSRLTVL.